This TCR beta chain was found in a study of blood T cell repertoires in COVID-19. Across the study: Italy, Spain and the United States were the sources of the convalescent and acute COVID-19 samples.

V was pared by 2 bases and J by 5 bases, with 16 bases between. The germline CDR1 and CDR2 sequences are SGHNT and YYREEE (reference sequence). The CDR3 is made up of 16 amino acids. Only one count was recorded for this clone. Source study methods: Amplification of reference gene primers provided the estimated nucleated cell counts. Measured with immunoSEQ multiplex PCR; TCRdb has only the in-frame clones, and not every one. Clone size and V and J calls were adopted from that table, with D and trimming inferred from the DNA. The table has 95,000 to 150,000 clones, more than 75% seen once; the top ten hold less than 2%.

The chain combines TRBV5-4 with TRBJ2-2, with D tentatively TRBD2 (6 bases). The receptor's source is a human donor in a cohort sampled during active COVID-19. Sequencing was performed on peripheral blood. CDR3: CASSLFNGGDTGELFF. The DNA for the CDR3 is TGTGCCAGCAGCTTATTTAACGGGGGAGATACCGGGGAGCTGTTTTTT. Based on the CDR3 plus reference TRBV5-4 and TRBJ2-2, the full variable domain is ETGVTQSPTHLIKTRGQQVTLRCSSQSGHNTVSWYQQALGQGPQFIFQYYREEENGRGNFPPRFSGLQFPNYSSELNVNALELDDSALYLCASSLFNGGDTGELFFGEGSRLTVL.